This is a list of T cell receptor beta chains from one sample in a study of tumor-infiltrating lymphocytes in primary liver carcinoma. TCRdb processed the multiplex PCR reads anew with MiXCR; each CDR3 protein has one entry. The table has around 78,000 distinct CDR3 sequences, roughly two thirds seen once. Sequencing was carried out using liver tumor tissue from sampling region 4. The receptors stem from an older woman with primary liver carcinoma and hepatitis B virus infection. CDR3s include the opening cysteine and the closing phenylalanine or tryptophan. D genes are given only for firm matches. The size field is filled for only some rows; it gives once, few, many or a size class.

TRBV14	16	.	many	TRBJ2-7	TGTGCCAGCAGCCAAGATGGGGTGGGTCCCGTGCTAGAGCAGTACTTC	CASSQDGVGPVLEQYF
TRBV2	15	.	few	TRBJ1-3	TGTGCCAGCAATCGGGACACATACTCTGGAAACACCATATATTTT	CASNRDTYSGNTIYF
TRBV6-6	13	.	.	TRBJ2-1	TGCGCCAGCAGTTACGGGAGCGTTGGACCCAAGTTCTTC	CASSYGSVGPKFF
TRBV11-2	13	.	medium-sized	TRBJ1-5	TGTGCCAGCAGAGGACAGATCAATCAGCCCCAGCATTTT	CASRGQINQPQHF
TRBV10-1	21	.	.	TRBJ1-4	TGCGCCAACAGTGACCCAGGGCGCCCCATAAGCCTCTGCGAGGAGGGTGAAAGACTGTTTTTT	CANSDPGRPISLCEEGERLFF
TRBV6-4	16	.	many	TRBJ2-3	TGTGCCAGCAGTCCGGGACTCGAAGGGGGCACAGATACGCAGTATTTT	CASSPGLEGGTDTQYF
TRBV19	14	TRBD2	.	TRBJ2-1	TGTGCCAATAGCGCCGGGACTAGCGTGAATGAGCAGTTCTTC	CANSAGTSVNEQFF
TRBV11-2	13	.	.	TRBJ2-5	TGTGCCAGCAGCTTAGGATACAAGGGGGCCCAGTACTTC	CASSLGYKGAQYF
TRBV5-1	17	.	many	TRBJ1-5	TGCGCCAGCAGCTTAGGACCAGGGAAGGGGGATAATCAGCCCCAGCATTTT	CASSLGPGKGDNQPQHF
TRBV6-7	17	.	many	TRBJ2-2	TGTGCCAGCAGTTTCCCAGTTGGTAGCGAGACCACCGGGGAGCTGTTTTTT	CASSFPVGSETTGELFF
TRBV11-1	17	.	.	TRBJ2-2	TGTGCCTGCAGGGGAAGAACGGGATCCGCGAACACTGGGAAGCTGTTTTTT	CACRGRTGSANTGKLFF
TRBV4-1	14	TRBD2	medium-sized	TRBJ2-7	TGCGCCAGCAGCCCCGCGGGGAGGGTCTACGAGCAGTACTTC	CASSPAGRVYEQYF
TRBV5-6	16	.	.	TRBJ2-7	TGTGCCAGCAGTCCTAACTTGGGGCTCAGCTCCTACGAGCGGTACTTC	CASSPNLGLSSYERYF
TRBV11-2	13	.	.	TRBJ2-2	TGTGTCAGCAGCTTAGATAGGGCTGGGGAGCTGCTTTTT	CVSSLDRAGELLF
TRBV11-2	16	.	.	TRBJ2-1	TGTGCCAGCAGCCGACTATACCCCGAGGTTGCCCATGAGCACTTCTTC	CASSRLYPEVAHEHFF
TRBV4-1	15	.	.	TRBJ2-5	TGCGCCAGTAGCCATGGGCTCCGGTCCGCAGAGACCCAGTACTTC	CASSHGLRSAETQYF
TRBV4-1	17	TRBD2	many	TRBJ2-1	TGCGCCAGCAGCCATACAGGACTAGCGGAAACCTACAATGAGCAGTTCTTC	CASSHTGLAETYNEQFF
TRBV6-5	15	TRBD1	.	TRBJ1-5	TGTGCCAGCAGTTACTCCGGACAGGGTTGTCAGCACCAGCATTTT	CASSYSGQGCQHQHF
TRBV2	11	.	few	TRBJ2-1	TGTGCCAGCAGTGCTTACAATGAGCAGTTCTTC	CASSAYNEQFF
TRBV11-3	17	.	.	TRBJ2-1	TGTGTCAGCAGCTTAGATTTCGGCCTAGGTGTTTACAATAAGCTGTTCTTC	CVSSLDFGLGVYNKLFF
TRBV11-3	15	.	.	TRBJ2-3	TGTGGCAGCAGGCGAGGGGATGGGAAAATAGATACGCAATATTTT	CGSRRGDGKIDTQYF
TRBV29-1	13	.	.	TRBJ1-1	TGCAGCGTTGGCAGGACCTCGGGCACTGAAGCTCTCTTT	CSVGRTSGTEALF
TRBV9	19	TRBD2	.	TRBJ2-7	TGTGCCAGTCAAAACTCTGGGGGCGGGAGGTACCCGACCGGGGACGAGCAGTACTTC	CASQNSGGGRYPTGDEQYF
TRBV6-5	15	.	.	TRBJ1-5	TGTGCCAGCAGTTGCTCGCTGGCCAGCAATCAACCCTATCATTTT	CASSCSLASNQPYHF
TRBV6-5	15	.	.	TRBJ2-7	TGTGCCAGCTGTTGCGGGTTGGAGCGGGTCTACGAGCAGTACTTC	CASCCGLERVYEQYF
TRBV6-5	15	.	many	TRBJ1-6	TGTGCCAGCAGTACACAGGAGGTGGGTAATTCACCCCTCCACTTT	CASSTQEVGNSPLHF
TRBV12-3/TRBV12-4	15	.	.	TRBJ2-6	TGTGCCAGTAGTTTGCGCAGGGCAGGGGCCGACGTCCTGACTTTC	CASSLRRAGADVLTF
TRBV28	15	TRBD1	.	TRBJ2-3	TGTGCCAGTGCCTCCCGGGACAGGGCCACAGATACGCAGTATTTT	CASASRDRATDTQYF
TRBV5-6	17	.	.	TRBJ2-3	TGTGCCAGCAGTTTGGTGCGAACCGGGACGCGGCGCAGTACGCAGTATTTT	CASSLVRTGTRRSTQYF
TRBV18	15	TRBD1	once	TRBJ1-5	TGTGCCAGCTCAGCCGGGACAGAGCGGAGTCAGCCCCAGCATTTT	CASSAGTERSQPQHF
TRBV6-5	14	.	.	TRBJ1-6	TGTGCCAGCCCGATAGTAGGGGATAATTCACCCTTCCACTTT	CASPIVGDNSPFHF
TRBV14	13	.	.	TRBJ2-1	TGTCCCAGCAGCCGACAACGGGGAGATGAGCAGTTCTTC	CPSSRQRGDEQFF
TRBV11-2	17	.	.	TRBJ2-3	TGTGCTACCAGCTTAGGGGGACTAACGTGCACGTCAGATACGCAGTATTTT	CATSLGGLTCTSDTQYF
TRBV10-3	15	.	once	TRBJ1-6	TGTGCCATCAGTGAGAGAGGAACCGATAATTCACCCCTCCACTTT	CAISERGTDNSPLHF
TRBV6-5	13	.	.	TRBJ1-2	TGTGCCAACAGTTACTGGGGGGACTATGGCTACACCTTC	CANSYWGDYGYTF
TRBV28	14	.	many	TRBJ2-4	TGTGCCAGCAGTTTCTCAAGACAGAAAAACATTCAGTACTTC	CASSFSRQKNIQYF
TRBV12-3/TRBV12-4	13	.	.	TRBJ1-5	TGCGCCAGCAGCGTCGGAGGGCAGCGGCCCCAGCATTTT	CASSVGGQRPQHF
TRBV4-2	17	.	.	TRBJ2-3	TGTGCCAGCAGTCAAGATCAAAGGGGGACGGTGGTAGATACGCAGTATTTT	CASSQDQRGTVVDTQYF
TRBV11-3	17	TRBD2	.	TRBJ2-1	TGTGCCAGCATCTTGGGGAGGGGTCGTATATCCTACAATGGGCAGTTCTTC	CASILGRGRISYNGQFF
TRBV10-3	15	.	.	TRBJ1-1	TGTGTCATTAGTGAGTCGACAAGGTTGGACACTGAAGCTTTCTTT	CVISESTRLDTEAFF
TRBV11-3	12	.	.	TRBJ1-2	TGTGCCAGCAGTCCAACTACAGCGGCAACATACTTC	CASSPTTAATYF
TRBV4-1	16	.	.	TRBJ1-2	TGCGCCAGTAGCCAAGAGGGAATGTACTCTAACTATGGCTACAGCTTC	CASSQEGMYSNYGYSF
TRBV11-2	14	.	.	TRBJ2-3	TGTGCCAGCAGCTCCCTGGGCCGGGCAGATACGCAGTACTTT	CASSSLGRADTQYF
TRBV11-2	15	.	.	TRBJ1-6	TGTGCAAGCAGCTTAGAAGTGGCAGCTTTCTCACTCCTCCACTTT	CASSLEVAAFSLLHF
TRBV10-3	14	.	.	TRBJ2-7	TGTGCCATCAGTGAGGGGAAGGAACCCTACGAGCAGTACTTC	CAISEGKEPYEQYF
TRBV6-5	15	.	.	TRBJ2-7	TGTGCCAGCAGACCGACCAGAGGGAGCTCCTACGAGCGGTACTTC	CASRPTRGSSYERYF